In this sample, the clone carrying this TCR beta chain turned up once. This entry belongs to a study of blood T cell repertoires in COVID-19. Study at large: Specimens from acute and convalescent COVID-19 originated in the United States, Italy and Spain.

Germline values: CDR1 SGHVS, CDR2 FNYEAQ. V was clipped by 5 bases and J by 3 bases, with 7 bases between them. The CDR3 runs to 13 residues. Recruitment covered about 25 US areas and drew participants whose ages spanned roughly 18 to 90 years. Which cohort a participant joined came from the clinical history participants gave. Study processing details: Amplification from reference gene primers served as the basis for estimated nucleated cell counts. TCRdb's copy holds only in-frame clones and misses some; the assay was immunoSEQ multiplex PCR. V and J calls and clone size are as listed in that table; D and trimming were resolved from the DNA. The sample has 250,000 to 300,000 clones; approximately 79% are singletons.

This clonotype originated in a man aged 25 to 40 with acute COVID-19. The material sequenced was PBMCs or T cells enriched from blood (not recorded which). The chain couples TRBV7-6 to TRBJ2-2; D is unclear. The CDR3 DNA reads as TGTGCCAGCAGCCTTTATTACACCGGGGAGCTGTTTTTT. Its protein product is CASSLYYTGELFF.